This note documents a single TCR beta chain sequence. The data originate from a study of blood T cell repertoires in COVID-19. Background on the study: The analysed material was cDNA or gDNA that came from T cells, B-cell-depleted T cells, or PBMCs.

Repertoires were generated with immunoSEQ multiplex PCR, while TCRdb's copy carries only in-frame clones and drops some. Altogether about 270,000 clones are present, roughly 80% being singletons, with the ten largest covering 4% to 5%. The TCR comes from a woman in her fifties or sixties with active or convalescent COVID-19. The specimen was peripheral blood.

The CDR3 loop reads CASSVGAGSSYNEQFF. The CDR3 coding sequence is TGTGCCAGCAGCGTAGGAGCCGGGAGCTCCTACAATGAGCAGTTCTTC. The J gene is TRBJ2-1, the V gene TRBV9, with D possibly TRBD2 on 6 matching bases. Trimming cost V 0 bases and J 0 bases, with 10 bases left between them. Germline V lookup: CDR1 SGDLS, CDR2 YYNGEE. This CDR3 has 16 residues.